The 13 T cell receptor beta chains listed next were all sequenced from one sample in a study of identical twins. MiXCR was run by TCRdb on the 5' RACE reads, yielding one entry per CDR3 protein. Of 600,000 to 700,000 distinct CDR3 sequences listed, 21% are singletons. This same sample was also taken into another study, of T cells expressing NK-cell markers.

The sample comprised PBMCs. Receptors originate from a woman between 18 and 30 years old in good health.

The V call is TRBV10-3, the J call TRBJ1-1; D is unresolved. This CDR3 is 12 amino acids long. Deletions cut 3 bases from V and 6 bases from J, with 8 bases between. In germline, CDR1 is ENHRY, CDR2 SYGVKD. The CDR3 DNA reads TGTGCCATCAGTGAAGGAGTGGCTGAAGCTTTCTTT. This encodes CAISEGVAEAFF.

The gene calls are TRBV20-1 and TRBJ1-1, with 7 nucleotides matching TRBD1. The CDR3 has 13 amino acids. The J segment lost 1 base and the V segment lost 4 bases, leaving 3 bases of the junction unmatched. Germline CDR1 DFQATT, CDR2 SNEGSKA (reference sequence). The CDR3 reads CSANRGRNTEAFF. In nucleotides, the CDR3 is TGCAGTGCTAACAGGGGAAGGAACACTGAAGCTTTCTTT.

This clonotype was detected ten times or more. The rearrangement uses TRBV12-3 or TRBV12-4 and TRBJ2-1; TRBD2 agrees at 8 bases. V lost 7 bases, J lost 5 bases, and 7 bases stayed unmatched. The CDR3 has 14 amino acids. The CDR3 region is CASIPGLGHNEQFF. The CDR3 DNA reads TGTGCCAGCATCCCGGGACTAGGACACAATGAGCAGTTCTTC.

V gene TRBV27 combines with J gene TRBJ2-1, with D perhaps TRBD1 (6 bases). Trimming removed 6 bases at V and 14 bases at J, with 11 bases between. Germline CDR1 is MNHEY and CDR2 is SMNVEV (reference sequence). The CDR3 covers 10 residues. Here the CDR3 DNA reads TGTGCCAGCAGGGACAGAGAGGAGTTCTTC. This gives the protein CASRDREEFF.

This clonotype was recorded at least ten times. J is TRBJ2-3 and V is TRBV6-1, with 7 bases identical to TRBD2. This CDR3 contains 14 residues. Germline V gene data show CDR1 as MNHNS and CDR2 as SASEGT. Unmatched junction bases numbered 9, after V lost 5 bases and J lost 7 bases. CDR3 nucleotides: TGTGCCAGCAGTCGGGCGGGAGCATTATATACGCAGTATTTT. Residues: CASSRAGALYTQYF.

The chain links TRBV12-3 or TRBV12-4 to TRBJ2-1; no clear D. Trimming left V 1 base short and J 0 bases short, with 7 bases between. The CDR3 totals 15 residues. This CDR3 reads CASSLVVISYNEQFF. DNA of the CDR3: TGTGCCAGCAGTTTAGTAGTAATCTCCTACAATGAGCAGTTCTTC.

CDR3 coding DNA: TGCAGTGCTACCTCAAGGGAGCGGGGGCTGTACACAGATACGCAGTATTTT. Its translation: CSATSRERGLYTDTQYF. The chain couples TRBV20-1 to TRBJ2-3, with TRBD2 identical over 8 bases. Germline-derived CDR1 and CDR2 are DFQATT and SNEGSKA (reference sequence). V lost 4 bases, J lost 2 bases, and 14 bases stayed unmatched. This CDR3 spans 17 amino acids.

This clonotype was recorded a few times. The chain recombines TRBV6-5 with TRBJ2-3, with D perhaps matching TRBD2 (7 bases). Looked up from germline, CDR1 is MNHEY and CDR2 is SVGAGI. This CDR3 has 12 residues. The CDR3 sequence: CVARGATDTQYF. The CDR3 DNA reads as TGTGTCGCACGGGGGGCCACAGATACGCAGTATTTT.

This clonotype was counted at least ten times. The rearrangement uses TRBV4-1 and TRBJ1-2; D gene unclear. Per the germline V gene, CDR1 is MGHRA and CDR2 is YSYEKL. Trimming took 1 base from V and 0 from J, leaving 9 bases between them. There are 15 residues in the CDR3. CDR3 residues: CASSQVEGTNYGYTF. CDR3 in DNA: TGCGCCAGCAGCCAAGTGGAGGGAACTAACTATGGCTACACCTTC.

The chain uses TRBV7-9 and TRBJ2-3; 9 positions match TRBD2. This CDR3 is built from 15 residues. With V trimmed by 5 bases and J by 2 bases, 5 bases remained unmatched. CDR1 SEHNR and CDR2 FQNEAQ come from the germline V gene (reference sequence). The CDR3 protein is CASSVGLANTDTQYF. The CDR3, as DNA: TGTGCCAGCAGCGTCGGACTAGCGAACACAGATACGCAGTATTTT.

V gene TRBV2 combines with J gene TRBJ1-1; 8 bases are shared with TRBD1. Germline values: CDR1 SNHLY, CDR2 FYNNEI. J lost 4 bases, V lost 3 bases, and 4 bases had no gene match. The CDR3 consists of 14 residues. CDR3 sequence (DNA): TGTGCCAGCAGTGATCAGGGGGCGAGCACTGAAGCTTTCTTT. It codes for CASSDQGASTEAFF.

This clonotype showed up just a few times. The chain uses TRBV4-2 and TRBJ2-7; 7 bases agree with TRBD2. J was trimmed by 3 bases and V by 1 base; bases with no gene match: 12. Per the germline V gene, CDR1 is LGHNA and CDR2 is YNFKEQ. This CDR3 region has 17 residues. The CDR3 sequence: CASSQGWGGVLLYEQYF. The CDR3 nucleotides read TGTGCCAGCAGCCAAGGGTGGGGGGGTGTTCTACTCTACGAGCAGTACTTC.

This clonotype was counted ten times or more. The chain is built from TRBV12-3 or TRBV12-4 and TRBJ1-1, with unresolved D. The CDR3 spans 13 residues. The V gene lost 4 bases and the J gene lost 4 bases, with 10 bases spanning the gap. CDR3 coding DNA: TGTGCCAGCAGTTCCGGGCCGTCCACTGAAGCTTTCTTT. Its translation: CASSSGPSTEAFF.